These 22 T cell receptor beta chains share one sample of origin, sequenced in a study of blood T cell repertoires in COVID-19. Profiled with immunoSEQ multiplex PCR; TCRdb holds only in-frame clones, not every one. There are about 120,000 clones in the sample; around 88% occur only once, and approximately 6.3% lies in the top ten. Input material: peripheral blood. The receptors shown here come from an elderly man with active or convalescent COVID-19.

V is TRBV2 and J is TRBJ1-2; possible D gene TRBD1, 5 bases. Germline V gene sequence: CDR1 SNHLY, CDR2 FYNNEI. The CDR3 runs 16 residues. V was clipped by 8 bases and J by 5 bases, with 24 bases between them. CDR3 sequence: CASGGSPWAGQYGYTF. Written as DNA, the CDR3 is TGTGCCAGCGGGGGGTCCCCTTGGGCAGGCCAGTATGGCTACACCTTC. Full variable domain (rest looked up from reference TRBV2 and TRBJ1-2): EPEVTQTPSHQVTQMGQEVILRCVPISNHLYFYWYRQILGQKVEFLVSFYNNEISEKSEIFDDQFSVERPDGSNFTLKIRSTKLEDSAMYFCASGGSPWAGQYGYTFGSGTRLTVV.

The chain joins TRBV4-2 to TRBJ1-1; possible D gene TRBD1, 5 bases. Germline CDR1 and CDR2: LGHNA and YNFKEQ. V lost 0 bases and J 6 bases, leaving 5 bases between the germline ends. The CDR3 has 12 residues. DNA for the CDR3: TGTGCCAGCAGCCAAGAGGGGCCTGAAGCTTTCTTT. This codes for CASSQEGPEAFF.

This clone showed up just a few times. The chain couples TRBV19 to TRBJ1-1; unclear D gene. Trimming stripped 3 bases from V and 2 bases from J, with 4 bases between. Germline CDR1 and CDR2: LNHDA and SQIVND (reference sequence). This CDR3 has 12 residues. The CDR3 DNA sequence: TGTGCCAGTAGTATCCCTAACACTGAAGCTTTCTTT. It codes for CASSIPNTEAFF.

V gene TRBV30 combines with J gene TRBJ1-2; D is ambiguous. V shed 6 bases and J shed 1 base, with 18 bases lying between them. The CDR3 runs 15 residues. CDR1 is GTSNPN and CDR2 is SVGIG in the germline V gene (reference sequence). CDR3 sequence: CACPPRARSNYGYTF. CDR3 DNA sequence: TGTGCCTGTCCCCCGCGGGCCAGGAGTAACTATGGCTACACCTTC.

This clone came up a few times. The chain combines TRBV30 with TRBJ2-3; 9 nucleotides agree with TRBD2. Looked up from germline, CDR1 is GTSNPN and CDR2 is SVGIG (reference sequence). V shed 0 bases and J 1 base; nucleotides not matched to a gene: 14. The CDR3 is made up of 19 amino acids. The CDR3 loop reads CAWSVWVAGVLSRTDTQYF. The CDR3 nucleotides are TGTGCCTGGAGTGTATGGGTAGCGGGGGTTCTTTCCCGCACAGATACGCAGTATTTT.

This clone was detected once. J is TRBJ1-5 and V is TRBV6-6; the match to TRBD1 covers 7 bases. Germline V gene lookup returns CDR1 MNHNY and CDR2 SVGAGI (reference sequence). The V and J ends lost 11 bases and 3 bases, in that order; junction bases with no gene match: 4. The CDR3 length is 12 residues. The CDR3 sequence: CASGTVNQPQHF. CDR3 nucleotides: TGTGCCTCCGGGACAGTCAATCAGCCCCAGCATTTT.

The chain is built from TRBV15 and TRBJ2-1; no definite D call. Germline assignment: CDR1 LNHNV and CDR2 YYDKDF (reference sequence). Trimming removed 5 bases from V and 6 bases from J, with 11 bases in between. The length of the CDR3 is 13 residues. The CDR3 loop is CATSPRFLNEQFF. CDR3 nucleotides: TGTGCCACCAGCCCCCGGTTCCTCAATGAGCAGTTCTTC. The full variable domain, its missing parts supplied by reference TRBV15 and TRBJ2-1, is DAMVIQNPRYQVTQFGKPVTLSCSQTLNHNVMYWYQQKSSQAPKLLFHYYDKDFNNEADTPDNFQSRRPNTSFCFLDIRSPGLGDTAMYLCATSPRFLNEQFFGPGTRLTVL.

The chain is built from TRBV29-1 and TRBJ1-2; a possible D gene is TRBD1 (5 bases). This CDR3 has 14 amino acids. Germline V gene data show CDR1 as SQVTM and CDR2 as ANQGSEA. Trimming cost V 2 bases and J 4 bases, with 14 bases left between them. The CDR3 sequence is CSVEKQGLSYGYTF. As DNA, the CDR3 is TGCAGCGTTGAAAAGCAGGGATTGAGCTATGGCTACACCTTC. The whole variable domain, filled in from reference TRBV29-1 and TRBJ1-2, reads SAVISQKPSRDICQRGTSLTIQCQVDSQVTMMFWYRQQPGQSLTLIATANQGSEATYESGFVIDKFPISRPNLTFSTLTVSNMSPEDSSIYLCSVEKQGLSYGYTFGSGTRLTVV.

The chain recombines TRBV10-3 with TRBJ1-2, with no clear D. The germline CDR1 and CDR2 sequences are ENHRY and SYGVKD. The length of the CDR3 is 12 residues. The V and J ends lost 3 bases and 4 bases respectively, with 6 bases between them. DNA for the CDR3: TGTGCCATCAGTGAAGGAGGCTATGGCTACACCTTC. It encodes CAISEGGYGYTF.

The chain is built from TRBV10-3 and TRBJ1-2, with 9 bases lining up with TRBD1. The CDR3 contains 13 residues. The germline gives CDR1 ENHRY, CDR2 SYGVKD. The junction had 5 bases not matched to a gene; V was cut back by 6 bases and J by 6 bases. CDR3 coding DNA: TGTGCCATCAGAAAGGGACAGGGCGATGGCTACACCTTC. It is translated as CAIRKGQGDGYTF.

The count of this clone is one. This chain joins TRBV7-2 and TRBJ1-2; 8 bases are shared with TRBD1. Germline V gives CDR1 SGHTA, CDR2 FQGNSA. This CDR3 comprises 14 residues. V shed 7 bases and J 7 bases; nucleotides not matched to a gene: 11. DNA of the CDR3: TGTGCCAGCAACACAGGACAGGGCGTAGGTGGCTACACCTTC. Translating it yields CASNTGQGVGGYTF.

This chain uses TRBV2 with TRBJ1-5; 7 nucleotides line up with TRBD1. Germline trimming cut 6 bases from V and 4 bases from J; bases unmatched to any gene: 3. The CDR3 covers 13 residues. CDR1 and CDR2 from the germline V gene are SNHLY and FYNNEI. The CDR3 DNA is TGTGCCAGCAGCGTGGACAGGAATCAGCCCCAGCATTTT. It is translated as CASSVDRNQPQHF.

The CDR3 coding sequence is TGTGCCAGCAGATACCTAGCAAAGAAATACAATGAGCAGTTCTTC. This sequence encodes CASRYLAKKYNEQFF. This chain links TRBV9 with TRBJ2-1; D perhaps matches TRBD2 (5 bases). This CDR3 is built from 15 residues. Germline loops: CDR1 SGDLS, CDR2 YYNGEE. Trimming shortened V by 5 bases and J by 4 bases, and 16 bases separated the two germline ends.

This clone has more than one count but fewer than ten. The V gene is TRBV7-2, the J gene TRBJ2-7; the D gene is possibly TRBD2 (6 bases). CDR3 size: 15 residues. V dropped 2 bases and J dropped 1 base, with 12 bases sitting between them. CDR1 is SGHTA and CDR2 is FQGNSA in the germline V gene. The CDR3 region is CASSLSGVPSYEQYF. The CDR3, as DNA: TGTGCCAGCAGCTTATCGGGGGTACCTTCCTACGAGCAGTACTTC.

The table lists this clone with a few counts. The chain links TRBV7-9 to TRBJ1-5, with 7 bases fitting TRBD1. The germline gives CDR1 SEHNR, CDR2 FQNEAQ (reference sequence). The CDR3 has 16 residues. V lost 1 base and J lost 7; bases outside the gene matches: 10. In DNA form, the CDR3 reads TGTGCCAGCAGCTTAGAGATGGGCAGGGGGTCCCAGCCCCAGCATTTT. It codes for CASSLEMGRGSQPQHF.

The chain combines TRBV2 with TRBJ1-5; no clear D gene. Deletions cut 2 bases from V and 8 bases from J, with 10 bases between. The CDR3 length is 13 residues. From germline, CDR1 is SNHLY and CDR2 FYNNEI. The CDR3 protein is CASSETQVEPQHF. The CDR3 bases are TGTGCCAGCAGTGAAACTCAAGTTGAGCCCCAGCATTTT.

Concerning this clone itself: Because it lacks the conserved phenylalanine or tryptophan at the end, this CDR3 is likely a read error. The limits of the CDR3 on the DNA are not certain, so only TCRdb's listed CDR3 is given. The chain joins TRBV6-2 or TRBV6-3 to TRBJ1-5; TRBD1, the D gene given by the table, was not confirmed from the DNA. The CDR3 has 11 residues if both end residues are counted. Germline values: CDR1 MNHEY, CDR2 SVGEGT. CDR3 sequence: CASSYEGVLKG.

This chain joins TRBV7-9 and TRBJ2-3; D possibly corresponds to TRBD2 (7 bases). V was trimmed by 0 bases and J by 6 bases, leaving 10 bases between them. Germline CDR1 reads SEHNR; CDR2 reads FQNEAQ (reference sequence). This CDR3 has 14 amino acids. CDR3 nucleotides: TGTGCCAGCAGCTTAGCGGGGGGGGCGGATACGCAGTATTTT. Translated, it gives CASSLAGGADTQYF.

The rearrangement links TRBV11-2 to TRBJ2-3, with 9 nucleotides matching TRBD2. The germline V gene has CDR1 SGHAT and CDR2 FQNNGV. The CDR3 extends over 19 amino acids. The V and J ends lost 0 bases and 10 bases, in that order; junction bases with no gene match: 20. CDR3 protein: CASSLDLVVRLAGFQSQYF. For the CDR3, the DNA is TGTGCCAGCAGCTTAGATTTGGTTGTGAGGCTAGCGGGGTTTCAGTCGCAGTATTTT.

CDR3 sequence: CASSLTTGILTEAFF. The CDR3 nucleotides are TGTGCCAGCAGTCTAACCACCGGGATTCTCACTGAAGCTTTCTTT. The V and J genes are TRBV6-2 or TRBV6-3 and TRBJ1-1; no firm D call. Trimming took off 5 bases at V and 4 bases at J, with 17 bases between the two ends. The CDR3 has 15 amino acids. In germline, CDR1 is MNHEY, CDR2 SVGEGT.

DNA for the CDR3: TGTGCCATCAGAACCGGGACAGGCGAGTACAATGAGCAGTTCTTC. Its protein is CAIRTGTGEYNEQFF. V and J are TRBV10-3 and TRBJ2-1; 8 positions agree with TRBD1. J gave up 4 bases and V 6 bases, and 8 bases lay outside the gene matches. CDR1 ENHRY and CDR2 SYGVKD come from the germline V gene. There are 15 residues in the CDR3.

V usage is TRBV18 and J usage is TRBJ1-6; maybe TRBD1 (5 bases). Germline-derived CDR1 and CDR2 are KGHSH and LQKENI. The CDR3 covers 14 residues. V lost 4 bases and J 8 bases, leaving 12 bases between the germline ends. The CDR3 protein is CASSREGGDSPLHF. The CDR3 region has the DNA TGTGCCAGCTCACGGGAGGGAGGGGATTCACCCCTCCACTTT.